This is a list of T cell receptor beta chains from one sample in a study of T cell repertoires in cytomegalovirus infection. The antigens these receptors bind are not known. Each CDR3 protein gets one entry after TCRdb re-called the reads with MiXCR. The sample consists of some 310,000 distinct CDR3 sequences, about 25% of them appearing once. The sample consisted of cultured PBMCs, taken from culture after CMV antigen stimulation. Source of these receptors: a human donor in good health (CMV status not recorded). Some clones in this sample may be carry-over from other donors' samples. The CDR3 runs from the conserved cysteine through the conserved F or W. The D gene is left open where the match is weak. The size of a clone is reported for some rows only, either as once, few or many, or as a class for expanded clones.

.,once,TRBV19,TRBJ2-2,CASSIFGTRGTGELFF,TGTGCCAGTAGTATTTTTGGCACGCGGGGCACCGGGGAGCTGTTTTTT
TRBD1,.,TRBV29-1,TRBJ1-5,CSVRQGEQPQHF,TGCAGCGTGCGACAGGGAGAGCAGCCCCAGCATTTT
TRBD1,few,TRBV7-2,TRBJ2-7,CASSPDRGRNEQYF,TGTGCCAGCAGCCCCGACAGGGGAAGAAACGAGCAGTACTTC
TRBD2,.,TRBV19,TRBJ2-1,CASSLAGGDTSYNEQFF,TGTGCCAGTAGTCTAGCGGGAGGGGATACCTCCTACAATGAGCAGTTCTTC
.,many,TRBV6-6,TRBJ2-7,CASSPGTVAEQYF,TGTGCCAGCAGTCCGGGGACGGTTGCTGAGCAGTACTTC
TRBD2,.,TRBV20-1,TRBJ2-1,CSASGLTGGRANEQFF,TGCAGTGCTAGCGGACTAACGGGCGGGAGGGCCAATGAGCAGTTCTTC
.,.,TRBV28,TRBJ2-7,CASRGPQSSYEQYF,TGTGCCAGCAGGGGACCCCAAAGCTCCTACGAGCAGTACTTC
TRBD2,.,TRBV6-2/TRBV6-3,TRBJ2-4,CASSKITSGRAVINIQYF,TGTGCCAGCAGTAAAATTACTAGCGGGAGGGCCGTTATAAACATTCAGTACTTC
.,few,TRBV7-2,TRBJ2-1,CASSLTGHNEQFF,TGTGCCAGCAGCTTGACGGGACACAATGAGCAGTTCTTC
.,.,TRBV12-3/TRBV12-4,TRBJ1-5,CANSLGGSQPQHF,TGTGCCAACAGCCTGGGGGGATCCCAGCCCCAGCATTTT
TRBD1,many,TRBV9,TRBJ1-1,CASSVGDRNTEAFF,TGTGCCAGCAGCGTGGGGGACAGGAACACTGAAGCTTTCTTT
.,.,TRBV27,TRBJ2-2,CASSFSYNTGELFF,TGTGCCAGCAGTTTCTCATACAACACCGGGGAGCTGTTTTTT
.,.,TRBV19,TRBJ1-4,CASSLEGPPEEKLFF,TGTGCCAGTAGCCTCGAGGGCCCTCCTGAAGAAAAACTGTTTTTT
.,few,TRBV6-2/TRBV6-3,TRBJ2-2,CASSYVGELFF,TGTGCCAGCAGTTACGTTGGGGAGCTGTTTTTT
.,few,TRBV19,TRBJ2-5,CASSLDPSGETQYF,TGTGCCAGTAGTCTTGACCCCTCGGGAGAGACCCAGTACTTC
.,.,TRBV20-1,TRBJ2-3,CSASGLAEFTDTQYF,TGCAGTGCTAGTGGGTTAGCGGAGTTCACAGATACGCAGTATTTT
TRBD1,few,TRBV7-9,TRBJ1-4,CASSVRDRVDEKLFF,TGTGCCAGCAGCGTAAGGGACAGGGTGGATGAAAAACTGTTTTTT
TRBD2,.,TRBV6-2/TRBV6-3,TRBJ2-1,CASSATSGRGDEQFF,TGTGCCAGCAGTGCGACTAGCGGGAGGGGAGATGAGCAGTTCTTC
TRBD1,.,TRBV6-5,TRBJ1-1,CASSYTGTGGTMNTEAFF,TGTGCCAGCAGTTACACCGGGACAGGGGGCACCATGAACACTGAAGCTTTCTTT
.,.,TRBV9,TRBJ1-2,CASSVGDGGAYGYTF,TGTGCCAGCAGCGTAGGGGACGGGGGGGCCTATGGCTACACCTTC
.,many,TRBV6-5,TRBJ1-6,CASSYGGSLDSPLHF,TGTGCCAGCAGTTACGGGGGGTCCCTGGATTCACCCCTCCACTTT
TRBD2,.,TRBV12-3/TRBV12-4,TRBJ2-2,CASSSRLAGVGTGELFF,TGTGCCAGCAGTTCAAGACTAGCGGGAGTCGGCACCGGGGAGCTGTTTTTT
TRBD2,.,TRBV11-2,TRBJ2-1,CASSLTSGFRNEQFF,TGTGCCAGCAGCTTGACTAGCGGGTTTAGGAATGAGCAGTTCTTC
.,few,TRBV7-2,TRBJ1-1,CASSGDLWGTEAFF,TGTGCCAGCAGCGGGGACTTGTGGGGCACTGAAGCTTTCTTT
.,few,TRBV6-5,TRBJ2-5,CASSYSGVETQYF,TGTGCCAGCAGTTACTCAGGGGTTGAGACCCAGTACTTC
.,.,TRBV6-2/TRBV6-3,TRBJ2-2,CASSYRRGLAGELFF,TGTGCCAGCAGTTACAGGAGGGGGCTGGCTGGGGAGCTGTTTTTT
TRBD1,many,TRBV27,TRBJ1-5,CASSSDREWSQPQHF,TGTGCCAGCAGTTCCGACAGGGAATGGAGTCAGCCCCAGCATTTT
.,many,TRBV7-2,TRBJ2-7,CASSRDRLADEQYF,TGTGCCAGCAGCCGGGACCGCCTGGCCGACGAGCAGTACTTC
.,many,TRBV7-2,TRBJ2-1,CASSEAAPAGNEQFF,TGTGCCAGCAGCGAGGCGGCCCCTGCTGGAAATGAGCAGTTCTTC
TRBD1,many,TRBV7-6,TRBJ1-1,CASSPRDRAMNTEAFF,TGTGCCAGCAGCCCGAGGGACAGAGCCATGAACACTGAAGCTTTCTTT
.,.,TRBV19,TRBJ2-2,CASSIRSIQRNTGELFF,TGTGCCAGTAGTATCAGGTCAATCCAAAGGAACACCGGGGAGCTGTTTTTT
.,few,TRBV24-1,TRBJ1-2,CATSDFTAAYGYTF,TGTGCCACCAGTGATTTTACAGCCGCCTATGGCTACACCTTC
TRBD2,many,TRBV7-2,TRBJ2-1,CASSLTSGSFDEQFF,TGTGCCAGCAGCTTAACTAGCGGGAGTTTCGATGAGCAGTTCTTC
TRBD1,many,TRBV12-3/TRBV12-4,TRBJ1-4,CASSPTRTGRVELFF,TGTGCCAGCAGTCCTACCCGGACAGGGCGTGTGGAACTGTTTTTT
.,.,TRBV7-8,TRBJ2-7,CASSHTAREQYF,TGTGCCAGCAGCCATACGGCCCGGGAGCAGTACTTC
.,few,TRBV4-3,TRBJ2-1,CASSQGWVEKEQFF,TGCGCCAGCAGCCAAGGTTGGGTGGAAAAGGAGCAGTTCTTC